Below are 12 T cell receptor beta chains sequenced from a single sample in a study of blood T cell repertoires in COVID-19. Assay used: immunoSEQ multiplex PCR; TCRdb lists only in-frame clones, some missing. The sample lists 150,000 to 200,000 clones; approximately 86% were seen once. The material sequenced was peripheral blood. Source of these receptors: a woman in her thirties or forties with COVID-19, enrolled during active disease.

The chain recombines TRBV20-1 with TRBJ1-2; D unclear. With 3 bases removed from V and 4 bases from J, the gap between germline ends came to 12 bases. CDR3 length equals 13 residues. Germline V gives CDR1 DFQATT, CDR2 SNEGSKA (reference sequence). The CDR3 DNA is TGCAGTGCTAGTTCCGTTGGCCCCTATGGCTACACCTTC. It is translated as CSASSVGPYGYTF.

The chain recombines TRBV5-5 with TRBJ2-2; TRBD1 is a possible D gene (6 bases). CDR1 SGHKS and CDR2 YYEKEE come from the germline V gene (reference sequence). The V gene lost 4 bases and the J gene lost 1 base, with 14 bases spanning the gap. The CDR3 is made up of 16 amino acids. CDR3 bases: TGTGCCAGCAGCCGAACCGGGACAAGGAACACCGGGGAGCTGTTTTTT. Translation: CASSRTGTRNTGELFF.

The rearrangement joins TRBV14 to TRBJ1-4; D is uncertain. CDR3 size: 14 residues. Trimming removed 6 bases from V and 8 bases from J, with 16 bases in between. Germline-derived CDR1 and CDR2 are SGHDN and FVKESK. The CDR3 region is CASRPRPRLEKLFF. DNA of the CDR3: TGTGCCAGCAGACCCAGGCCCCGTCTGGAAAAACTGTTTTTT.

Only a few counts were recorded for this clone. This chain links TRBV6-1 with TRBJ2-5, with 8 bases fitting TRBD1. With 4 bases clipped from V and 3 bases from J, the junction kept 16 bases outside the gene matches. The CDR3 sequence is 18 residues long. Germline assignment: CDR1 MNHNS and CDR2 SASEGT. This CDR3 reads CASSAGRGREYSKETQYF. CDR3 bases: TGTGCCAGCAGTGCCGGCAGGGGGCGCGAGTACTCGAAAGAGACCCAGTACTTC.

The table lists this clone with a count of one. The rearrangement joins TRBV15 to TRBJ2-7; D perhaps matches TRBD1 (6 bases). The CDR3 covers 14 residues. V dropped 0 bases and J dropped 2 bases, with 8 bases sitting between them. Germline values: CDR1 LNHNV, CDR2 YYDKDF (reference sequence). In DNA, the CDR3 is TGTGCCACCAGCAGAGACACAGGGCCCTACGAGCAGTACTTC. Protein: CATSRDTGPYEQYF.

The rearrangement links TRBV7-3 to TRBJ2-3, with D possibly TRBD1 on 6 matching bases. The V gene's germline CDR1 is SGHTA and CDR2 FQGTGA. The V and J ends lost 5 bases and 2 bases respectively, with 11 bases between them. The CDR3 runs to 14 residues. In DNA, the CDR3 is TGTGCCAGCAGCCCCTGGACAGACACAGATACGCAGTATTTT. Amino acid sequence: CASSPWTDTDTQYF. The full variable domain, completed using reference TRBV7-3 and TRBJ2-3, is GAGVSQTPSNKVTEKGKYVELRCDPISGHTALYWYRQSLGQGPEFLIYFQGTGAADDSGLPNDRFFAVRPEGSVSTLKIQRTERGDSAVYLCASSPWTDTDTQYFGPGTRLTVL.

This sequence joins TRBV9 and TRBJ2-7, with D maybe TRBD2 (6 bases). CDR3 length: 13 residues. Looked up from germline, CDR1 is SGDLS and CDR2 is YYNGEE. Trimming removed 0 bases at V and 9 bases at J, with 13 bases between. The CDR3 spells CASSVGTGEVQYF. The CDR3 region has the DNA TGTGCCAGCAGCGTAGGGACGGGAGAGGTGCAGTACTTC.

The chain is built from TRBV28 and TRBJ2-1; D gene unclear. This CDR3 region has 12 residues. In germline, CDR1 is MDHEN, CDR2 SYDVKM. Trimming stripped 6 bases from V and 8 bases from J, with 11 bases between. CDR3 in amino acids: CASRTARDEQFF. CDR3 nucleotides: TGTGCCAGCAGGACCGCCCGGGATGAGCAGTTCTTC.

The chain couples TRBV6-5 to TRBJ2-2; D call uncertain. Trimming pared 10 bases from V and 4 bases from J, leaving 10 bases between. The germline V gene has CDR1 MNHEY and CDR2 SVGAGI. The CDR3 consists of 12 residues. In nucleotides, the CDR3 is TGTGCCACTACGTTGCCCACCGGGGAGCTGTTTTTT. As protein: CATTLPTGELFF.

This chain joins TRBV3-1 (or the pseudogene TRBV3-2) and TRBJ1-6; D not certain. The ends were cut back, 1 base at V and 4 bases at J, with 8 bases in the middle. The CDR3 spans 15 residues. The germline gives CDR1 LGHDT, CDR2 YNNKEL (reference sequence). CDR3 in amino acids: CASSQGEIYNSPLHF. CDR3 DNA sequence: TGTGCCAGCAGCCAAGGGGAGATATATAATTCACCCCTCCACTTT.

This rearrangement joins TRBV28 to TRBJ2-6; the D is unclear. The germline gives CDR1 MDHEN, CDR2 SYDVKM. V was clipped by 6 bases and J by 0 bases, with 6 bases between them. The CDR3 totals 14 residues. The CDR3 coding sequence is TGTGCCAGCAGCGACAACTCTGGGGCCAACGTCCTGACTTTC. This gives the protein CASSDNSGANVLTF. Based on the CDR3 plus reference TRBV28 and TRBJ2-6, the full variable domain is DVKVTQSSRYLVKRTGEKVFLECVQDMDHENMFWYRQDPGLGLRLIYFSYDVKMKEKGDIPEGYSVSREKKERFSLILESASTNQTSMYLCASSDNSGANVLTFGAGSRLTVL.

The V and J genes are TRBV3-1 (or the pseudogene TRBV3-2) and TRBJ1-3; 7 nucleotides agree with TRBD1. Per the germline V gene, CDR1 is LGHDT and CDR2 is YNNKEL (reference sequence). The CDR3 totals 13 residues. V gave up 4 bases and J gave up 4 bases; unmatched junction bases: 1. CDR3 sequence reads: CASSPTGGNTIYF. The CDR3, as DNA: TGTGCCAGCAGCCCGACAGGGGGAAACACCATATATTTT.